Given below is one TCR beta chain in context. Its specificity is unknown. The source of the sample is a study of CD8 T cells in ankylosing spondylitis. V lost 6 bases and J lost 4; bases outside the gene matches: 5. Germline V CDR1 and CDR2: SGHTA, FQGNSA. The length of the CDR3 is 14 residues. In TCRdb, the 5' RACE reads were re-called with MiXCR into one record per CDR3 protein. Of roughly 160,000 distinct CDR3 sequences in the sample, 11% are singletons; the top ten hold almost 30%. Findings of the study overall: Roughly eight highly homologous variants made up a TCR beta motif that seemed to typify ankylosing spondylitis blood.

The chain has TRBV7-2 and TRBJ2-3; 9 bases match TRBD1. Material: blood, either unsorted or a sorted T cell fraction (not recorded which). The TCR was taken from a male donor with ankylosing spondylitis or in good health (not recorded which). The CDR3 sequence is CASSMTGGADTQYF. In nucleotides, the CDR3 is TGTGCCAGCAGTATGACAGGGGGGGCAGATACGCAGTATTTT.